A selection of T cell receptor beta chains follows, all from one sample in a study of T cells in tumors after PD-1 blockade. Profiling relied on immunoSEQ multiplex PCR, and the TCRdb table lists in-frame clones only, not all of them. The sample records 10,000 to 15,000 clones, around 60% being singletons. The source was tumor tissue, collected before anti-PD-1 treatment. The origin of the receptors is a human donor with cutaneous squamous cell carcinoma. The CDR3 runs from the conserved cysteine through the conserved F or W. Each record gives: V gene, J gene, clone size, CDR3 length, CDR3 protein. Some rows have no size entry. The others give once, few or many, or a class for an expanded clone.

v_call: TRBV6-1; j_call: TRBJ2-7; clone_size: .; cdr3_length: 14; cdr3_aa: CASSDAPGRGEQYF
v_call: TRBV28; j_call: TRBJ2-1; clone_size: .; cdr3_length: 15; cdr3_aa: CASSLPSGLYNEQFF
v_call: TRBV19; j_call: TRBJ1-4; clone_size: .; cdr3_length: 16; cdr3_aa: CASSDPRGQGAEKLFF
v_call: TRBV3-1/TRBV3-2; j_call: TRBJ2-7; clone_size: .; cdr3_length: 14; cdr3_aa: CASQRGGGSYEQYF
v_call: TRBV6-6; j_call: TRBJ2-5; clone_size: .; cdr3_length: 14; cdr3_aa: CASSLGRGSETQYF
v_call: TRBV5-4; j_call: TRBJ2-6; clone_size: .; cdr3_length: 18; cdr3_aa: CASSPGQGVPSGANVLTF
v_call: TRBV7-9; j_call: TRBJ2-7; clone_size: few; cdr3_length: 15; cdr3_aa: CASTDRTSGAYEQYF
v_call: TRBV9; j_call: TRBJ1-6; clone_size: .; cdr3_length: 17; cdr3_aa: CASSVGPLQEGNSPLHF
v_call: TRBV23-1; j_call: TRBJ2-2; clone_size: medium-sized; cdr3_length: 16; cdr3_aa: CASSQSSAGDTGELFF
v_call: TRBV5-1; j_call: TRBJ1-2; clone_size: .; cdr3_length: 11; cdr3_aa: CASSSNYGYTF
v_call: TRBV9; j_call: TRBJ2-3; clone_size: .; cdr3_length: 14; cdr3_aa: CASSYRTGEDTQYF
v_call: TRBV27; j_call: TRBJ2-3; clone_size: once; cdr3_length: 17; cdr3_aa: CASSFIPGQGNGDTQYF
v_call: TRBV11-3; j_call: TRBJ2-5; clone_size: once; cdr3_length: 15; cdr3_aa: CASSREQGALETQYF
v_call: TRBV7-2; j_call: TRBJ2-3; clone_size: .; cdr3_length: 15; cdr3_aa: CASSLNPGGADTQYF
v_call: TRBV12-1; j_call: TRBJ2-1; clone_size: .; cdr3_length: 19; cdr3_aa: CASSLHPPVAGGIKNEQFF
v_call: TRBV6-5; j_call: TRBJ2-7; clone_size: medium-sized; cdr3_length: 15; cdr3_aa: CASSYGRDRAYEQYF
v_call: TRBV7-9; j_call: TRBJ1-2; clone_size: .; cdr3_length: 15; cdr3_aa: CASSDGGDRSGGYTF
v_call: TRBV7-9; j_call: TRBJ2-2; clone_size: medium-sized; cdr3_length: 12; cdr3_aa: CAGQGNTGELFF
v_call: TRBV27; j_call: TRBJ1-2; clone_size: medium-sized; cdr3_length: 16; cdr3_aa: CASSFAPPSGTNGYTF
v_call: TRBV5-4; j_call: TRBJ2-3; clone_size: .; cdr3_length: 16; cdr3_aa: CASSVPLGGSTDTQYF
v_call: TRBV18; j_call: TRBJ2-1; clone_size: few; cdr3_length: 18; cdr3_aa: CASSSYSPSGLSYNEQFF
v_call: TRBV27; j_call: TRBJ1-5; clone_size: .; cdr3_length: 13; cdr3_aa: CASSSHPPRPQHF
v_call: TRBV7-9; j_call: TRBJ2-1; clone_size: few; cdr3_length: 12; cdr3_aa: CASSQDNNEQFF
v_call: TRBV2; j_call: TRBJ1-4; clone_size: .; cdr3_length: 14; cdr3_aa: CASSGGTAGEKLFF
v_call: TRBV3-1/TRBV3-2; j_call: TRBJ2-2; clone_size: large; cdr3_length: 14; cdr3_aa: CASSPRPLDGELFF
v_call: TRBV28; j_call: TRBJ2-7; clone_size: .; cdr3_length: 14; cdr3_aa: CASTWGGSSYEQYF
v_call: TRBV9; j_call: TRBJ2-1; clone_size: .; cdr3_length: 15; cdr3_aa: CASSSRVSSYNEQFF
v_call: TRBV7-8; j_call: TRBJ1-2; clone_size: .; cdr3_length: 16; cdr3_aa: CASSFRGDREEYGYTF
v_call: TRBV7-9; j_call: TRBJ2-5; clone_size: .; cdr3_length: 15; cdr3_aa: CASSFGQLYQETQYF
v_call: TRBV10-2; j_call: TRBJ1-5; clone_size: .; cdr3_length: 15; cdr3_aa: CASSESGQGDQPQHF
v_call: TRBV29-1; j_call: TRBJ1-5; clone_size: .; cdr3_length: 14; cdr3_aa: CSVPGTEANQPQHF
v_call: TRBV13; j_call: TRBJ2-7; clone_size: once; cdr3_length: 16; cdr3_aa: CASSLAGTEVVDEQYF
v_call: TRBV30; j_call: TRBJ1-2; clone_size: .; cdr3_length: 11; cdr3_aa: CAYWGGYGYTF
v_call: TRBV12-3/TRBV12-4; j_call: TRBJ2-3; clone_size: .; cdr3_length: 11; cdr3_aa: CASSRTDTQYF
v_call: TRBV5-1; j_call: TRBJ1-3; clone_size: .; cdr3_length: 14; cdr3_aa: CASSLLEGGNTIYF
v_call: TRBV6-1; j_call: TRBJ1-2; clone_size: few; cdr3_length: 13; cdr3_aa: CASSENTNYGYTF
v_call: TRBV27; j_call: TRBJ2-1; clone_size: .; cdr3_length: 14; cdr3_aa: CASSPHLSENEQFF
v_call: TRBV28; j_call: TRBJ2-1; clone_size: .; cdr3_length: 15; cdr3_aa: CASLPASGGYNEQFF
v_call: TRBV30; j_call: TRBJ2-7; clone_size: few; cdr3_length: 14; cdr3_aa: CAWSTSVSPYEQYF
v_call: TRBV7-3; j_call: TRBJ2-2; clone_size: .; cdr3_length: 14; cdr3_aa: CASEAGPNTGELFF
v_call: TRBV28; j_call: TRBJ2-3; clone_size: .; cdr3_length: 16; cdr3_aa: CASSSGTTYYTDTQYF
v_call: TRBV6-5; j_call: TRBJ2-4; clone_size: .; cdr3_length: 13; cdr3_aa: CASTGTPQNIQYF
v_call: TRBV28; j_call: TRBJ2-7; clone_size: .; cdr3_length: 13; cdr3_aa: CASKGLAGVEQYF
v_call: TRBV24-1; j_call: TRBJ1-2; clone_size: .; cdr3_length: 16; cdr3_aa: CATSDSGTGGFYGYTF
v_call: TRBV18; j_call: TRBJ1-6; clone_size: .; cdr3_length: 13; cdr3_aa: CASSRDRNSPLHF
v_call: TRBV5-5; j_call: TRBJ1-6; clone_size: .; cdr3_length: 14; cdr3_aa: CASTFGWGNSPLHF